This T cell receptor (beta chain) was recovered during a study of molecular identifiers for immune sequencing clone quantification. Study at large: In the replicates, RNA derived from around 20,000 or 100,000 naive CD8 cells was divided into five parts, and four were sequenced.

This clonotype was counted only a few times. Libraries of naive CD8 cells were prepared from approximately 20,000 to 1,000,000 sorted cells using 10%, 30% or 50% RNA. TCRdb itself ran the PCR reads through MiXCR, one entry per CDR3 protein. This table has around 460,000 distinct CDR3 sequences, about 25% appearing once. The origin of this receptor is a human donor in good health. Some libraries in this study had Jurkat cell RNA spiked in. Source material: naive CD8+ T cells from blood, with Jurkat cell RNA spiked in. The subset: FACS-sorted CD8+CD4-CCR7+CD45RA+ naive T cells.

Written as DNA, the CDR3 is TGTGCCAGCAGCTTACCGACAGTTGGGCCTGACACAGATACGCAGTATTTT. It specifies CASSLPTVGPDTDTQYF. The rearrangement uses TRBV28 and TRBJ2-3; D is possibly TRBD1 (5 bases). V dropped 6 bases and J dropped 2 bases, with 21 bases sitting between them. Germline lookup yields CDR1 MDHEN and CDR2 SYDVKM. The CDR3 extends over 17 amino acids.